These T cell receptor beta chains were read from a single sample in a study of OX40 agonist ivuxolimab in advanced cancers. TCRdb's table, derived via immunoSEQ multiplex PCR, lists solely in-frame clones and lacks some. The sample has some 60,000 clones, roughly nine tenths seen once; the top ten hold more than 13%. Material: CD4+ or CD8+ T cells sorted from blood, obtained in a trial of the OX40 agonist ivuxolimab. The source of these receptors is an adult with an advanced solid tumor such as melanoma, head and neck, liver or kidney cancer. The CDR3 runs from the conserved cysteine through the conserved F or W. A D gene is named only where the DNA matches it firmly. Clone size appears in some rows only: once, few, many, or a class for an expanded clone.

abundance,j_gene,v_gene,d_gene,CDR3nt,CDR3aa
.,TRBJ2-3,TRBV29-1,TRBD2,TGCAGCGTGAAGACTAGCGGGGGGACCACAGATACGCAGTATTTT,CSVKTSGGTTDTQYF
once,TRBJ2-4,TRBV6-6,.,TGTGCCAGCAGAATGGGAAGCGGCCTAGCCAAAAACATTCAGTACTTC,CASRMGSGLAKNIQYF
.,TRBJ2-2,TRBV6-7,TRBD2,TGTGCCAGTGGGCTAGCGGGAGGTTTGAACACCGGGGAGCTGTTTTTT,CASGLAGGLNTGELFF
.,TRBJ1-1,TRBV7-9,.,TGTGCCAGCACCCGACAGAATGAAGCTTTCTTT,CASTRQNEAFF
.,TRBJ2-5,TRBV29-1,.,TGCAGCGTTGAAGATCCTGTGACTCGGGGAGTCACGTACTTC,CSVEDPVTRGVTYF
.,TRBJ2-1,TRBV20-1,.,TGCAGTGCTAGCGGGAGTAGTGAGCAGTTCTTC,CSASGSSEQFF
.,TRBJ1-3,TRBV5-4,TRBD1,TGTGCCAGCAGCCCGACAGGGACTGGAAACACCATATATTTT,CASSPTGTGNTIYF
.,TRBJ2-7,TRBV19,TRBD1,TGTGCCAGTAGTATCCTCATTAGCTGGACAGGCTCCTACGAGCAGTACTTC,CASSILISWTGSYEQYF
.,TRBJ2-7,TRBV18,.,TGTGCCAGCTCTACCTCCGGGCTCCCCTACGAGCAGTACTTC,CASSTSGLPYEQYF
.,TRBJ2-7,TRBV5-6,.,TGTGCCAGCCATGTAGAGGGACCCTACGAGCAGTACTTC,CASHVEGPYEQYF
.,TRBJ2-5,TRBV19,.,TGTGCCAGTAAGGAGCGTCAACAAGAGACCCAGTACTTC,CASKERQQETQYF
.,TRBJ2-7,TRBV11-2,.,TGTGCCAGCAGCTTAGCAGGGGAGCGGCAGCAGTACTTC,CASSLAGERQQYF
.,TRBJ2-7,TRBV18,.,TGTGCCAGCTCAACCGGGGCTCTCTACGAGCAGTACTTC,CASSTGALYEQYF
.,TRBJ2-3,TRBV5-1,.,TGCGCCAGCAGCTTGGCTGGCCAGGTCGCAGATACGCAGTATTTT,CASSLAGQVADTQYF
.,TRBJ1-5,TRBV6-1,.,TGTGCCAGCCAAGACAGGCCCAATCAGCCCCAGCATTTT,CASQDRPNQPQHF
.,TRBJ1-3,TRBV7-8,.,TGTGCCAGCAGCTTTCGGGGAAACACCATATATTTT,CASSFRGNTIYF
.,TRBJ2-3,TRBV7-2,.,TGTGCCAGCAGCTTCGCAGGATCTGATACGCAGTATTTT,CASSFAGSDTQYF
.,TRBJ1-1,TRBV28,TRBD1,TGTGCCAGCAGGCCGACGGGGGGACAGGGCCCAGAAGCTTTCTTT,CASRPTGGQGPEAFF
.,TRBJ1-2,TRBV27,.,TGTGCCAGCAGTTTATCCGGGGGGAGAGGAGGCTACACCTTC,CASSLSGGRGGYTF
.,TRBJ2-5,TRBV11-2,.,TGTGCCAGCAGCTTCGGTAGGGGATCGCAAGAGACCCAGTACTTC,CASSFGRGSQETQYF
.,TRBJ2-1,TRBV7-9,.,TGTGCCAGCAGCTTAATTGGGATCGGTGAGCAGTTCTTC,CASSLIGIGEQFF
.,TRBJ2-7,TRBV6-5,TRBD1,TGTGCCAGCAGGAGGGACAGGGTCGGATCTTACGAGCAGTACTTC,CASRRDRVGSYEQYF
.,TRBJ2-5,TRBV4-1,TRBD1,TGCGCCAGCAGCCAAAATCCGGGACAGCAAGAGACCCAGTACTTC,CASSQNPGQQETQYF
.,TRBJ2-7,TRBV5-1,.,TGCGCCAGCAGCTTTGACCTCCCCCGCACGGAGCAGTACTTC,CASSFDLPRTEQYF